These 21 T cell receptor beta chains originate from one sample sequenced in a study of T cells in localized non-small cell lung cancer. Generated by immunoSEQ multiplex PCR, the TCRdb table keeps only in-frame clones and is missing some. Here the sample spans roughly 2,400 clones, approximately 25% being singletons. Sequenced here: normal lung tissue next to the tumor, sampled before any cancer treatment. The receptors stem from a female donor with stage II lung adenocarcinoma.

The chain carries TRBV5-1 and TRBJ2-1; D possibly corresponds to TRBD1 (6 bases). The V end was cut by 0 bases, the J end by 0 bases, with 7 bases between. Germline V gene sequence: CDR1 SGHRS, CDR2 YFSETQ. The CDR3 consists of 15 residues. CDR3 nucleotide sequence: TGCGCCAGCAGCTTGGGAGGGGGCTCCTACAATGAGCAGTTCTTC. Translation: CASSLGGGSYNEQFF.

V is TRBV11-3 and J is TRBJ2-7; the D gene is possibly TRBD1 (5 bases). Deletions cut 5 bases from V and 3 bases from J, with 14 bases between. Germline loops: CDR1 SGHNT, CDR2 YENEEA. The CDR3 loop spans 14 amino acids. The CDR3 region has the DNA TGTGCCAGCAGCATACATTCAGGGATCTACGAGCAGTACTTC. Translation gives CASSIHSGIYEQYF.

This clone appeared once. This chain uses TRBV25-1 with TRBJ1-2; D might be TRBD1 (6 bases). V was clipped by 6 bases and J by 0 bases, with 11 bases between them. There are 14 residues in the CDR3. Germline lookup yields CDR1 MGHDK and CDR2 SYGVNS. CDR3 amino acids: CASSEQGPNYGYTF. CDR3 nucleotide sequence: TGTGCCAGCAGCGAACAGGGCCCTAACTATGGCTACACCTTC.

This clone was counted between two and nine times. The chain carries TRBV11-3 and TRBJ1-1, with D tentatively TRBD1 (5 bases). Trimming shortened V by 3 bases and J by 0 bases, and 8 bases separated the two germline ends. The CDR3 has 14 residues. Germline lookup yields CDR1 SGHNT and CDR2 YENEEA. The DNA for the CDR3 is TGTGCCAGCAGCTTGGGGGGAATGAACACTGAAGCTTTCTTT. Its protein product is CASSLGGMNTEAFF.

The V gene is TRBV19, the J gene TRBJ2-7; D is perhaps TRBD1 (6 bases). CDR3 length: 13 residues. V lost 6 bases, J lost 5 bases, and 14 bases lay in between. Germline V gene sequence: CDR1 LNHDA, CDR2 SQIVND (reference sequence). CDR3 coding DNA: TGTGCCAGTAGGCAGGGGAAACTTAACGAGCAGTACTTC. Translated: CASRQGKLNEQYF.

The chain carries TRBV6-8 and TRBJ1-2; TRBD1 matches 9 bases. Germline V gene sequence: CDR1 MNHGY, CDR2 SAAAGT. There are 17 residues in the CDR3. With V trimmed by 2 bases and J by 0 bases, 7 bases remained unmatched. The CDR3 loop is CASSYVGQGQANYGYTF. The CDR3 DNA follows: TGTGCCAGCAGTTACGTGGGACAGGGTCAAGCTAACTATGGCTACACCTTC.

The chain links TRBV18 to TRBJ2-5; possibly TRBD2 for D (6 bases). Germline V gene lookup returns CDR1 KGHSH and CDR2 LQKENI. The V end was cut by 1 base, the J end by 1 base, with 19 bases between. This CDR3 spans 18 amino acids. In nucleotides, the CDR3 is TGTGCCAGCTCACCACTAAATGTCGGGGGAGGAATCCAAGAGACCCAGTACTTC. Its protein is CASSPLNVGGGIQETQYF.

The chain joins TRBV10-2 to TRBJ2-7; 11 nucleotides line up with TRBD2. The CDR3 is 14 residues long. The ends lost 6 bases at V and 6 bases at J; junction bases unmatched: 7. Looked up from germline, CDR1 is WSHSY and CDR2 is SAAADI. The CDR3 region has the DNA TGCGCCAGCAGCCTTAGCGGGGGGGCCGGCGAGCAGTACTTC. Translation: CASSLSGGAGEQYF.

The sample holds one count of this clone. The chain couples TRBV10-3 to TRBJ2-1; tentatively, D is TRBD1 (7 bases). The CDR3 length is 13 residues. Trimming shortened V by 6 bases and J by 6 bases, and 12 bases separated the two germline ends. In germline, CDR1 is ENHRY, CDR2 SYGVKD. The CDR3 DNA sequence: TGTGCCATCAGGGTGGAGGGGGCCAATGAGCAGTTCTTC. It encodes CAIRVEGANEQFF.

The count of this clone is one. V is TRBV5-1 and J is TRBJ1-1; D not resolved. V lost 4 bases and J lost 3, with 16 bases in between. Germline CDR1 reads SGHRS; CDR2 reads YFSETQ. CDR3 length: 15 residues. This CDR3 is CASSGRETAHTEAFF. The CDR3 region has the DNA TGCGCCAGCAGCGGTAGGGAAACTGCCCACACTGAAGCTTTCTTT.

The chain uses TRBV10-3 and TRBJ2-7, with D unclear. CDR3 length: 16 residues. V dropped 0 bases and J dropped 9 bases, with 21 bases sitting between them. The germline gives CDR1 ENHRY, CDR2 SYGVKD. CDR3: CAISESMAGESSLQYF. CDR3 coding DNA: TGTGCCATCAGTGAGTCGATGGCTGGCGAGTCGAGTTTGCAGTACTTC.

The genes are TRBV11-3 and TRBJ1-4, with D hard to call. Germline V gives CDR1 SGHNT, CDR2 YENEEA. The CDR3 is made up of 15 amino acids. V lost 1 base and J 0 bases, leaving 6 bases between the germline ends. The CDR3 sequence: CASSLVSATNEKLFF. CDR3 sequence (DNA): TGTGCCAGCAGCTTAGTTAGTGCAACTAATGAAAAACTGTTTTTT. Full variable domain (rest looked up from reference TRBV11-3 and TRBJ1-4): EAGVVQSPRYKIIEKKQPVAFWCNPISGHNTLYWYLQNLGQGPELLIRYENEEAVDDSQLPKDRFSAERLKGVDSTLKIQPAELGDSAVYLCASSLVSATNEKLFFGSGTQLSVL.

This clone appeared a few times. The rearrangement links TRBV18 to TRBJ2-7, with 7 bases lining up with TRBD2. Germline CDR1 and CDR2: KGHSH and LQKENI. The J segment lost 3 bases and the V segment lost 2 bases, leaving 4 bases of the junction unmatched. The CDR3 totals 14 residues. The CDR3 protein is CASSPAGLGYEQYF. CDR3 sequence (DNA): TGTGCCAGCTCACCAGCCGGACTAGGCTACGAGCAGTACTTC.

This clone is classed as medium-sized. The J gene is TRBJ2-3, the V gene TRBV6-8, with D tentatively TRBD2 (6 bases). V lost 5 bases, J lost 6 bases, and 24 bases lay in between. The CDR3 contains 17 residues. The germline V gene encodes CDR1 MNHGY and CDR2 SAAAGT. CDR3: CASSPTLLAQQVDTQYF. CDR3 sequence (DNA): TGTGCCAGCAGTCCCACCTTGCTAGCGCAACAGGTGGATACGCAGTATTTT.

V and J are TRBV19 and TRBJ1-5; D gene ambiguous. The germline V and J ends were trimmed by 9 bases and 7 bases, with 19 bases remaining between them. Germline V gene sequence: CDR1 LNHDA, CDR2 SQIVND (reference sequence). The CDR3 sequence is 14 residues long. CDR3 sequence: CASERTGGRQPQHF. CDR3 nucleotides: TGTGCCAGCGAGCGGACCGGAGGGCGACAGCCCCAGCATTTT. Combining the CDR3 with reference TRBV19 and TRBJ1-5 gives the whole variable domain DGGITQSPKYLFRKEGQNVTLSCEQNLNHDAMYWYRQDPGQGLRLIYYSQIVNDFQKGDIAEGYSVSREKKESFPLTVTSAQKNPTAFYLCASERTGGRQPQHFGDGTRLSIL.

The CDR3 reads CASRKAKGSISLNYGYTF. CDR3 DNA: TGCGCCAGCAGGAAGGCAAAGGGGTCAATCTCCCTCAACTATGGCTACACCTTC. The genes are TRBV5-1 and TRBJ1-2; D might be TRBD1 (5 bases). Trimming cost V 5 bases and J 2 bases, with 25 bases left between them. Germline V gene lookup returns CDR1 SGHRS and CDR2 YFSETQ. The CDR3 runs 18 residues.

V usage is TRBV6-8 and J usage is TRBJ2-1, with D tentatively TRBD1 (5 bases). Germline V lookup: CDR1 MNHGY, CDR2 SAAAGT. V was cut by 5 bases and J by 9 bases, with 14 bases left in between. This CDR3 region has 13 residues. For the CDR3, the DNA is TGTGCCAGCAGTAATGAAGCTAGGGGTGAGCAGTTCTTC. It specifies CASSNEARGEQFF.

By share, this clone ranks as large (0.1 to 1%). V and J are TRBV11-3 and TRBJ2-7; D might be TRBD1 or TRBD2, each matching 5 bases. CDR1 is SGHNT, CDR2 YENEEA, per germline. V was clipped by 4 bases and J by 5 bases, with 15 bases between them. CDR3 size: 14 residues. CDR3 bases: TGTGCCAGCAGCTCCGGGGCCTACGGGGACGAGCAGTACTTC. This encodes CASSSGAYGDEQYF.

The genes are TRBV19 and TRBJ2-5; 11 bases match TRBD2. Germline trimming cut 5 bases from V and 2 bases from J; bases unmatched to any gene: 10. The CDR3 consists of 17 residues. The V gene's germline CDR1 is LNHDA and CDR2 SQIVND (reference sequence). DNA of the CDR3: TGTGCCAGTAGTCGAGATCTAGCGGGGGGACGACAAGAGACCCAGTACTTC. This encodes CASSRDLAGGRQETQYF. The variable domain in full, completed from reference TRBV19 and TRBJ2-5, reads DGGITQSPKYLFRKEGQNVTLSCEQNLNHDAMYWYRQDPGQGLRLIYYSQIVNDFQKGDIAEGYSVSREKKESFPLTVTSAQKNPTAFYLCASSRDLAGGRQETQYFGPGTRLLVL.

This chain joins TRBV11-3 and TRBJ2-5, with 13 bases that match TRBD2. The ends lost 5 bases at V and 4 bases at J; junction bases unmatched: 4. Per the germline V gene, CDR1 is SGHNT and CDR2 is YENEEA. The CDR3 contains 15 residues. CDR3 sequence (DNA): TGTGCCAGCAGCCACCGGACTAGCGGGGGAGAGACCCAGTACTTC. Amino acid sequence: CASSHRTSGGETQYF.

This clone was seen more than once but under ten times. The J gene is TRBJ1-1, the V gene TRBV11-3, with D hard to call. V lost 3 bases to trimming and J lost 5 bases, with 13 bases between them. CDR3 length: 14 amino acids. Germline lookup yields CDR1 SGHNT and CDR2 YENEEA. The CDR3 DNA reads as TGTGCCAGCAGCTTGGAGATCGGAAGGACTGAAGCTTTCTTT. It yields the protein CASSLEIGRTEAFF.